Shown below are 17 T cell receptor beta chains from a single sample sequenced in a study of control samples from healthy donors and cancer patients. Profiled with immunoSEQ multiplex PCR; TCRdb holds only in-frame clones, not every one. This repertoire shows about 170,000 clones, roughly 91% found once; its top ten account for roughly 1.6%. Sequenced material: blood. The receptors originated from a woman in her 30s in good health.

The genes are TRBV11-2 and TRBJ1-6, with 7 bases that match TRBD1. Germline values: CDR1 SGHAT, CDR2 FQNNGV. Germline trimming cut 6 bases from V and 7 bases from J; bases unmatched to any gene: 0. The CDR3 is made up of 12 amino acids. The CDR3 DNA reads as TGTGCCAGCAGACAGGGGAATTCACCCCTCCACTTT. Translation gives CASRQGNSPLHF.

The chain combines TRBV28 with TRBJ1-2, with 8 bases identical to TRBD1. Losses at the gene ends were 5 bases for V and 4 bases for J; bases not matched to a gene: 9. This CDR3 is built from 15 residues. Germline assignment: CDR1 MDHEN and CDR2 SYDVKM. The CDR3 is CASSLGQGWAYGYTF. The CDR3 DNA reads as TGTGCCAGCAGTCTCGGACAGGGATGGGCCTATGGCTACACCTTC.

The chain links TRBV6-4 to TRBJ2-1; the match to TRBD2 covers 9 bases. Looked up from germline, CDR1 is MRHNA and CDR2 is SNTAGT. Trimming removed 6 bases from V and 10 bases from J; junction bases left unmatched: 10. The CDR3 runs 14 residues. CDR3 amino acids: CASSPGLASGEQFF. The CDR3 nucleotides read TGTGCCAGCAGCCCGGGACTAGCCTCCGGGGAGCAGTTCTTC.

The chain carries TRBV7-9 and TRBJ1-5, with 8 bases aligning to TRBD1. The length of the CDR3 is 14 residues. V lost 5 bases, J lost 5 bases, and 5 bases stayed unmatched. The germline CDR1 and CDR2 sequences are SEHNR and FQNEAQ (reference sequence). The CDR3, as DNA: TGTGCCAGCAGCCCCCAGGGGGCCTATCAGCCCCAGCATTTT. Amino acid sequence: CASSPQGAYQPQHF.

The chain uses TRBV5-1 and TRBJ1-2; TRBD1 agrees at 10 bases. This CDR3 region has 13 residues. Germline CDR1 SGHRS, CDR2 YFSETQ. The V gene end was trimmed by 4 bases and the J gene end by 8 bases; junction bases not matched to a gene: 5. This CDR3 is CASSPGQGSGYTF. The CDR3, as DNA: TGCGCCAGCAGCCCGGGACAGGGGTCCGGCTACACCTTC. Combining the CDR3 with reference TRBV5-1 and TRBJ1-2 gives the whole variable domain KAGVTQTPRYLIKTRGQQVTLSCSPISGHRSVSWYQQTPGQGLQFLFEYFSETQRNKGNFPGRFSGRQFSNSRSEMNVSTLELGDSALYLCASSPGQGSGYTFGSGTRLTVV.

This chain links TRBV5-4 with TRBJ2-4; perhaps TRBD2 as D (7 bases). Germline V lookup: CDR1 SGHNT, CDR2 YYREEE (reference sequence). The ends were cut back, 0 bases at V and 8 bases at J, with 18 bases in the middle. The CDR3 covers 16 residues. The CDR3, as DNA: TGTGCCAGCAGCTTGGCGAGTGGGGGCGCGGGGGACATTCAGTACTTC. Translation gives CASSLASGGAGDIQYF.

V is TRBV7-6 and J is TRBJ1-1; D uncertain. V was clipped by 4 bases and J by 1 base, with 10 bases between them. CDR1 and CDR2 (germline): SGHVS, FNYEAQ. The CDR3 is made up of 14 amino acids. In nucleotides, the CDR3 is TGTGCCAGCAGCTCCTCTCGACGGAACACTGAAGCTTTCTTT. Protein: CASSSSRRNTEAFF.

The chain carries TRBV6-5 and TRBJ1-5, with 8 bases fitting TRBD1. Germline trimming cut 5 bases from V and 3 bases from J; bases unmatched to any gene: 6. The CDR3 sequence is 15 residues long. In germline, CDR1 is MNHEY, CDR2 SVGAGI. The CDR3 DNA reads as TGTGCCAGCAGTCCCGGGACAGGAGTCAATCAGCCCCAGCATTTT. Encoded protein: CASSPGTGVNQPQHF.

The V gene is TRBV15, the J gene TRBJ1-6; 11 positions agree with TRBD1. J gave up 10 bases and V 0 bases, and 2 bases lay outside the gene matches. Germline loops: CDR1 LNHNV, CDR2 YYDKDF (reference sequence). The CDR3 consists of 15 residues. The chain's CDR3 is CATSRDGTGGSPLHF. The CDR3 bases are TGTGCCACCAGCAGAGATGGGACAGGGGGATCACCCCTCCACTTT.

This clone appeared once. This CDR3 reads CSAWTGWNSGNTIYF. The DNA for the CDR3 is TGCAGCGCGTGGACAGGGTGGAACTCTGGAAACACCATATATTTT. The V and J genes are TRBV29-1 and TRBJ1-3; 8 bases are a match to TRBD1. The CDR3 loop spans 15 amino acids. Looked up from germline, CDR1 is SQVTM and CDR2 is ANQGSEA. The trim removed 7 bases at V and 0 bases at J, leaving 8 bases unmatched.

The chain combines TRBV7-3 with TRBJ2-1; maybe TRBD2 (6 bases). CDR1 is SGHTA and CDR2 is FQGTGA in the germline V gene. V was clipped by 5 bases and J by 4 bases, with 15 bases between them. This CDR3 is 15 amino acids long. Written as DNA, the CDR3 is TGTGCCAGCAGCGCCGCAGCGGGCGGGTACAATGAGCAGTTCTTC. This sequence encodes CASSAAAGGYNEQFF. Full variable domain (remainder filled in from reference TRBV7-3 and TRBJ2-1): GAGVSQTPSNKVTEKGKYVELRCDPISGHTALYWYRQSLGQGPEFLIYFQGTGAADDSGLPNDRFFAVRPEGSVSTLKIQRTERGDSAVYLCASSAAAGGYNEQFFGPGTRLTVL.

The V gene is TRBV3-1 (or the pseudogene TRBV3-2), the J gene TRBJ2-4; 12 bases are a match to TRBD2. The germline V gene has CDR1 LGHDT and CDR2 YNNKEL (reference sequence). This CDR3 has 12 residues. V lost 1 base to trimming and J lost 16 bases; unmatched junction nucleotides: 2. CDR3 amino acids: CASSQGTSGVYF. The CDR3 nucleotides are TGTGCCAGCAGCCAAGGGACTAGCGGGGTATACTTC.

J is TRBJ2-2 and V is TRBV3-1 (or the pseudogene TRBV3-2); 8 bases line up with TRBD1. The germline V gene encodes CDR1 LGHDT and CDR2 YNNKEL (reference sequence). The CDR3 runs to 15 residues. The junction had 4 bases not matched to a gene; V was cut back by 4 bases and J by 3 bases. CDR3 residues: CASSPARGHTGELFF. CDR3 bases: TGTGCCAGCAGCCCCGCCAGGGGGCACACCGGGGAGCTGTTTTTT.

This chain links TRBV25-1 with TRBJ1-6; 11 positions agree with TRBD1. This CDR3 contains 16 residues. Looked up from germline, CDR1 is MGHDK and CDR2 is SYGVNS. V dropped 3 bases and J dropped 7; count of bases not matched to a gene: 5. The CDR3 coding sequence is TGTGCCAGCAGTGAGTATGGACAGGGGGCCAATTCACCCCTCCACTTT. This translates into CASSEYGQGANSPLHF.

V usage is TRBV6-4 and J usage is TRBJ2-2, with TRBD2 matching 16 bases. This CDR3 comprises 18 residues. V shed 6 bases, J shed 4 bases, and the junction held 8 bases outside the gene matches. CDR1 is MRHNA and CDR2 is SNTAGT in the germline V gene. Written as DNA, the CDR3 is TGTGCCAGCAGCGACGGGACTAGCGGGAGGGCCGGCACCGGGGAGCTGTTTTTT. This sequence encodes CASSDGTSGRAGTGELFF.

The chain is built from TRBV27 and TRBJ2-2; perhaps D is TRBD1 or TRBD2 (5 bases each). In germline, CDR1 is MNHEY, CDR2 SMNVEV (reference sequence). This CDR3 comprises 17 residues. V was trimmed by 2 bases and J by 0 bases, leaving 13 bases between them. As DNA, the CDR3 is TGTGCCAGCAGTTTAAACCCCGGGGCTTCGAACACCGGGGAGCTGTTTTTT. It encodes CASSLNPGASNTGELFF.

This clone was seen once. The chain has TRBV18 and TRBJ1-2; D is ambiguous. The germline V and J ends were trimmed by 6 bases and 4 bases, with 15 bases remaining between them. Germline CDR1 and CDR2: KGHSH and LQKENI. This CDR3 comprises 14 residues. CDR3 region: CASSGGRPTYGYTF. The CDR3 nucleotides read TGTGCCAGCTCCGGCGGACGGCCGACCTATGGCTACACCTTC.